This T cell receptor beta chain originates from a study of monozygotic twins with inflammatory bowel disease. Study-level findings and limits: Versus healthy twins, IBD patients showed fewer clonotypes shared with others, especially with disease activity.

This CDR3 has 13 amino acids. Around 4,000 ng of total RNA went into each TCR library. The cDNA of both the TCRalpha and TCRbeta chains was subjected to two nested PCRs of approximately 16 and 10 cycles. TCRdb re-called the 5' RACE reads and catalogs CDR3 proteins one per entry, DNA excluded. The repertoire table contains 300,000 to 400,000 distinct CDR3 sequences. The authors drew approximately 2.5 ml of blood from each donor. As for this clonotype: Its target is unknown.

The rearrangement links TRBV12-3 or TRBV12-4 to TRBJ2-7; the TCRdb call, TRBD2, lacks DNA for checking. The source is a human donor with ulcerative colitis or Crohn's disease, or a healthy co-twin of an affected twin (not recorded which). The sample consisted of blood. The CDR3 region is CASSPSISYEQYF.